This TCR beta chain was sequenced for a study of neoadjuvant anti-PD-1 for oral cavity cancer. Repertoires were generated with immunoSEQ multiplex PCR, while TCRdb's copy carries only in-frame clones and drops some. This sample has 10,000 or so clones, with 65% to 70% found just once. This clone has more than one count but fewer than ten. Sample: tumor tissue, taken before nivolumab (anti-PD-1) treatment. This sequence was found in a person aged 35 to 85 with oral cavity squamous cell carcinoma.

The CDR3 loop reads CSVGQGSNQPQHF. DNA of the CDR3: TGCAGCGTTGGGCAGGGCAGCAATCAGCCCCAGCATTTT. The chain uses TRBV29-1 and TRBJ1-5; TRBD1 might be the D (5 bases). Germline values: CDR1 SQVTM, CDR2 ANQGSEA. The V end lost 4 bases, the J end lost 1 base, and 8 bases lay between the germline ends. This CDR3 contains 13 residues.